The clone carrying this T cell receptor beta chain was observed a single time. Total RNA was extracted at no less than 5 micrograms per sample. Using a J-beta primer mix together with a sample-barcoded 5' primer, a second PCR was run for roughly 7 to 12 cycles. A template-switch adaptor containing 12 random nucleotides labeled each cDNA molecule. MiXCR, applied by TCRdb to the 5' RACE reads, yields one record per CDR3 protein. The repertoire holds over 1,200,000 distinct CDR3 sequences, with approximately 60% as singletons. CDR1 is MNHEY and CDR2 is SVGEGT in the germline V gene. The CDR3 spans 14 residues. J lost 7 bases, V lost 2 bases, and 5 bases had no gene match. The data derive from a study of blood T cells in healthy people across ages.

Specimen: blood. This TCR was sampled from a man between 18 and 29 years old in good health. V is TRBV6-2 or TRBV6-3 and J is TRBJ2-1; 7 nucleotides line up with TRBD2. The CDR3 sequence: CASSYRGGRNEQFF. The DNA of the CDR3 is TGTGCCAGCAGTTACCGGGGCGGGAGAAATGAGCAGTTCTTC.